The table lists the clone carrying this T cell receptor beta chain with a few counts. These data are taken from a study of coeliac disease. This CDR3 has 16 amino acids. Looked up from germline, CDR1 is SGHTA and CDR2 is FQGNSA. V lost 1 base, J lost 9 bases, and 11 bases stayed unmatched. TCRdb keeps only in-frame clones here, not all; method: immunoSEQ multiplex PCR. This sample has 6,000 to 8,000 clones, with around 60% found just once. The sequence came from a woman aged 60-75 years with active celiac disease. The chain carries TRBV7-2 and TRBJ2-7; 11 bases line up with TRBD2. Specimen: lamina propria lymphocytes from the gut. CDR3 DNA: TGTGCCAGCAGCTTAGGGGGGCCTAGCGGGGGGTCCGGGCAGTACTTC. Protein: CASSLGGPSGGSGQYF. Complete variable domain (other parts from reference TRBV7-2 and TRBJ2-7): GAGVSQSPSNKVTEKGKDVELRCDPISGHTALYWYRQSLGQGLEFLIYFQGNSAPDKSGLPSDRFSAERTGGSVSTLTIQRTQQEDSAVYLCASSLGGPSGGSGQYFGPGTRLTVT.